The source of this T cell receptor beta chain is a study of vaccination effects on CD4 cells after COVID-19. Data came from immunoSEQ multiplex PCR; TCRdb stores just in-frame clones and leaves some out. Of roughly 30,000 clones listed, 73% are singletons. General study points: The study, lacking early post-infection timepoints, had few convalescent patients. At late timepoints after vaccination, vaccine- and infection-induced clones shrank markedly.

As to this clone: What it binds is unknown.

The CDR3 is 14 amino acids. Germline V lookup: CDR1 SGHNT, CDR2 YYREEE (reference sequence). Trimming stripped 0 bases from V and 0 bases from J, with 6 bases between. Antigen-specific CD4+ T cells were first expanded with viral peptide pools by the ViraFEST assay and only then sequenced. Upon completion of more than eight days in culture, CD4+ T cells were isolated. Testing of the vaccine recipients showed negative nucleocapsid antibodies and no prior SARS-CoV-2 infection. Wells containing a few million PBMC each were cultured with about 9.4 IU/ml IL-2 and approximately 10 ug/ml peptides. In the cultures, half the medium was exchanged for IL-2 medium on days 3 and 7.

The chain employs TRBV5-4 and TRBJ2-5; D unclear. The sequence came from a human donor who received a COVID-19 vaccine. This specimen consisted of CD4+ T cells from PBMCs cultured with HCoV-OC43 spike peptides, obtained before COVID-19 vaccination. Subset given: HCoV-OC43 spike overlapping peptide pool stimulation. CDR3 bases: TGTGCCAGCAGCTTGGAACAGTACCAAGAGACCCAGTACTTC. It specifies CASSLEQYQETQYF.